This passage covers 7 T cell receptor beta chains from one sample sequenced in a study of T cells in Graves' hyperthyroidism and ophthalmopathy. RNA transcripts served as the template for amplifying TCR beta CDR3 regions. During a first-round RT-PCR of the TCR CDR3, the HTBI primer set was used. Each CDR3 protein is one row after TCRdb ran MiXCR on the multiplex PCR reads. Altogether roughly 420,000 distinct CDR3 sequences are present, approximately 14% being singletons, with the ten largest covering roughly 7.7%. The sample consisted of blood. The receptors stem from a woman between 18 and 30 years old with Graves' hyperthyroidism.

This clonotype showed up just a few times. The chain uses TRBV7-9 and TRBJ1-3; D is unresolved. The CDR3 covers 16 residues. The V end was cut by 0 bases, the J end by 4 bases, with 13 bases between. The germline gives CDR1 SEHNR, CDR2 FQNEAQ (reference sequence). The CDR3 DNA reads TGTGCCAGCAGCTTAGCGCTGCGGGGTCTCGGAAACACCATATATTTT. Translating gives CASSLALRGLGNTIYF.

This chain links TRBV7-2 with TRBJ2-3; 11 nucleotides match TRBD2. Germline V lookup: CDR1 SGHTA, CDR2 FQGNSA. This CDR3 comprises 18 residues. J lost 2 bases, V lost 3 bases, and 10 bases had no gene match. CDR3 sequence reads: CASSFAPRLAGPTDTQYF. CDR3 DNA: TGTGCCAGCAGCTTCGCACCTAGACTAGCGGGGCCCACAGATACGCAGTATTTT.

This clonotype was observed a handful of times. As DNA, the CDR3 is TGTGCCAGCAGCGTAGGAGGAGCTCAGGGCACAGATACGCAGTATTTT. This translates into CASSVGGAQGTDTQYF. V gene TRBV9 combines with J gene TRBJ2-3; D is undetermined. The CDR3 loop spans 16 amino acids. V gave up 0 bases and J gave up 1 base, with 12 bases separating them. Germline values: CDR1 SGDLS, CDR2 YYNGEE.

This clonotype was picked up many times. The CDR3 coding sequence is TGTGCCAGCAGCCAAGATCCCGGTAGGAACACTGAAGCTTTCTTT. This encodes CASSQDPGRNTEAFF. The chain links TRBV3-1 to TRBJ1-1, with no clear D. Germline V gives CDR1 LGHDT, CDR2 YNNKEL (reference sequence). The CDR3 consists of 15 residues. V lost 0 bases, J lost 1 base, and 9 bases lay in between.

This clonotype was picked up a small number of times. The V gene is TRBV10-3, the J gene TRBJ2-7, with a possible D match to TRBD1 (5 bases). The V gene lost 0 bases and the J gene lost 4 bases, with 7 bases spanning the gap. This CDR3 has 13 residues. Germline V lookup: CDR1 ENHRY, CDR2 SYGVKD. This CDR3 reads CAISESPGYEQYF. The DNA of the CDR3 is TGTGCCATCAGTGAGTCGCCAGGGTACGAGCAGTACTTC.

This clonotype was detected many times. The chain uses TRBV24-1 and TRBJ1-2, with D perhaps TRBD1 (5 bases). Germline CDR1 reads KGHDR; CDR2 reads SFDVKD. The V gene lost 5 bases and the J gene lost 1 base, with 10 bases spanning the gap. The length of the CDR3 is 14 residues. CDR3 coding DNA: TGTGCCACCAGTGTTCAGGGAATTAACTATGGCTACACCTTC. Its translation is CATSVQGINYGYTF.

This clonotype has a count of ten or more. Here the CDR3 reads CASSLRDSASPLHF. The DNA for the CDR3 is TGTGCCAGCAGTCTCCGGGACAGCGCTTCACCCCTCCACTTT. The chain is built from TRBV2 and TRBJ1-6; 7 bases agree with TRBD1. Per germline, CDR1 SNHLY and CDR2 FYNNEI. The CDR3 loop spans 14 amino acids. Trimming at V came to 5 bases and at J to 9 bases, leaving 7 bases not matched to a gene.